The T cell receptor beta chain described here comes from a study of human T cells and chemical hapten exposure. At the level of the study: TCR yield per sample varied, mainly due to pooled library volumes.

This clonotype was seen more than once but under ten times. Trimming took 5 bases from V and 5 from J, leaving 3 bases between them. Germline V lookup: CDR1 SQVTM, CDR2 ANQGSEA. The CDR3 extends over 10 amino acids. Time point given: healthy volunteer bleed at 2 weeks. Total RNA came from unfractionated whole blood. Source study methods: Between about 23,224 and 700,000 TCRs appeared in each sample, and the median stood at around 92,000. TCRdb re-analysed the RACE reads in MiXCR, keeping a single row per CDR3 protein. The V and J calls and clone size are TCRdb's, not the authors'. The data hold tens of thousands of distinct CDR3 sequences, with nearly 4.5% observed a single time.

The chain employs TRBV29-1 and TRBJ2-2; D remains unclear. This clonotype was obtained from a human donor in good health. Some clones in this sample may be carry-over from other donors' samples. Sequenced: whole blood. CDR3 in amino acids: CSVLTGELFF. As DNA, the CDR3 is TGCAGCGTTCTAACCGGGGAGCTGTTTTTT.